The sequence of this TCR beta chain was determined in a study of human CD8 memory T cell subsets. The authors made TCR beta libraries using UMI-labeled 5' RACE. As originally analysed: Across the sequenced material, each individual TCR beta library was found to contain somewhere between roughly 3,000 and 20,000 functional CDR3 beta clonotypes. Reanalyzing the 5' RACE reads, TCRdb keeps one entry per CDR3 protein, without DNA. What appears here as the V and J calls and clone size reflects TCRdb's work, not the paper's. This sample contains 5,000 or so distinct CDR3 sequences. Germline V gene data show CDR1 as MRHNA and CDR2 as SNTAGT. The CDR3 length is 13 residues. Each subset gave duplicate vials of about 140,000 sorted CD8+ T cells for RNA.

The clonotype comes from a human donor in good health. The chain joins TRBV6-4 to TRBJ2-7; TCRdb outputs TRBD1, but without DNA this stays unchecked. The material sequenced was CD8+ effector memory T cells (TEM) sorted from PBMCs. Described subset: effector memory CD8 T cells, CCR7- CD45RO+ CD95+. CDR3 region: CASSPGGAGEQYF.